The sequence of this T cell receptor beta chain was determined in a study of CD8 T cells in ankylosing spondylitis. Broader study findings: The clones that were linked to disease were reported to be significantly enriched in matched synovial fluid samples from ankylosing spondylitis patients. One TCR beta motif, made up of 7 or 8 highly homologous variants, appeared characteristic of ankylosing spondylitis blood. Disease-associated clonotypes exhibited CD8+ identity and were relatively infrequent in peripheral blood.

Making the TCR beta libraries involved quantitative 5'-RACE with molecular barcodes. TCRdb recomputed calls from the 5' RACE reads with MiXCR, one row per CDR3 protein. The sample contains hundreds of thousands of distinct CDR3 sequences, about 11% of which appear only once. This clonotype has just a few counts. Its antigen remains unknown. The CDR3 runs to 10 residues. Trimming took off 11 bases at V and 9 bases at J, with 11 bases between the two ends. CDR1 MNHNS and CDR2 SASEGT come from the germline V gene. The sample consisted of blood, either unsorted or a sorted T cell fraction (not recorded which). The chain recombines TRBV6-1 with TRBJ2-1; possible D gene TRBD2, 6 bases. The sequence was obtained from a male donor with ankylosing spondylitis. The CDR3 DNA reads TGTGCCTCCGGGAGTCGTGAGCAGTTCTTC. Its translation: CASGSREQFF.